This TCR beta chain stems from a study of technical replicates of blood from a few donors. Repertoires were generated with immunoSEQ multiplex PCR, while TCRdb's copy carries only in-frame clones and drops some. The sample records over 70,000 clones, approximately 97% being singletons. V lost 5 bases and J 5 bases, leaving 15 bases between the germline ends. The germline V gene encodes CDR1 SGHAT and CDR2 FQNNGV. The CDR3 consists of 14 residues. Material for sequencing was T cells isolated from PBMCs. The sequence was collected from a human donor in good health. The chain combines TRBV11-2 with TRBJ1-2; D is perhaps TRBD1 (5 bases). CDR3 DNA sequence: TGTGCCAGCAGCCCAGCGGGGGTGGGGTATGGCTACACCTTC. This codes for CASSPAGVGYGYTF. Full variable domain (remainder filled in from reference TRBV11-2 and TRBJ1-2): EAGVAQSPRYKIIEKRQSVAFWCNPISGHATLYWYQQILGQGPKLLIQFQNNGVVDDSQLPKDRFSAERLKGVDSTLKIQPAKLEDSAVYLCASSPAGVGYGYTFGSGTRLTVV.